A single TCR beta chain is shown here with its context. This sample is drawn from a study of Ad26.COV2.S vaccination and SARS-CoV-2 variants. Germline CDR1 LNHDA, CDR2 SQIVND (reference sequence). This CDR3 spans 15 amino acids. The V gene lost 5 bases and the J gene lost 1 base, with 14 bases spanning the gap. The repertoire was sequenced with immunoSEQ multiplex PCR; TCRdb's copy has only in-frame clones and lacks some. This sample carries about 500,000 clones, 80% to 90% of them seen once, and the ten largest clones take approximately 1.7%. Treatment indicated: some 19 received Ad26.COV2.S at low or high dose, single or two shots; 5 received placebo; per-sample allocation not given. Specimen acquisition occurred on day 63 following the initial vaccine or placebo injection.

This TCR derives from a person aged 18-60 years who received the Ad26.COV2.S COVID-19 vaccine or a placebo. The sample consisted of peripheral blood, taken in a trial of Ad26.COV2.S vaccine versus placebo. The chain combines TRBV19 with TRBJ2-5; unclear D gene. The CDR3 nucleotides are TGTGCCAGTAGTCAACAAGTGGGGTCCCAAGAGACCCAGTACTTC. Protein sequence: CASSQQVGSQETQYF.